A selection of T cell receptor beta chains follows, all from one sample in a study of blood T cell repertoires in COVID-19. Libraries were prepared by immunoSEQ multiplex PCR; TCRdb keeps only in-frame clonotypes and omits some of them. The data hold over 200,000 clones, with about 79% observed a single time. Sample: peripheral blood. The receptors originated from a man aged 40-55 years who had recovered from COVID-19. Each CDR3 is given with its conserved first and last residue. A D gene is named only where the DNA matches it firmly. Rows give clone size only sometimes, using once, few, many, or a class for an expanded clone.

clone_size j_call d_call v_call cdr3_nt cdr3_aa
. TRBJ1-2 . TRBV5-4 TGTGCCAGCAGCGTACCAGGTTTGAAGGGCTACACCTTC CASSVPGLKGYTF
few TRBJ1-5 . TRBV18 TGTGCCAGCTCACCAGGGGCTAGCAATCAGCCCCAGCATTTT CASSPGASNQPQHF
. TRBJ2-1 . TRBV5-4 TGTGCCAGCAGCCCAAGGGGTCATAGCTCCTACAATGAGCAGTTCTTC CASSPRGHSSYNEQFF
. TRBJ1-4 TRBD1 TRBV2 TGTGCCAGCAGTGAACCAACAGGGGGCCGTAATGAAAAACTGTTTTTT CASSEPTGGRNEKLFF
. TRBJ1-4 TRBD1 TRBV3-1/TRBV3-2 TGTGCCAGCAGCCCCACAGGGGGCGGTGAAAAACTGTTTTTT CASSPTGGGEKLFF
once TRBJ1-2 TRBD1 TRBV9 TGTGCCAGCAGCGTAAATCCGACAGGGTCCTATGGCTACACCTTC CASSVNPTGSYGYTF
few TRBJ1-1 . TRBV5-5 TGTGCCAGCAGCCTTCGGGATTTTCAAGTGGCTTTCTTT CASSLRDFQVAFF
once TRBJ2-5 . TRBV12-3/TRBV12-4 TGTGCCAGCAGCCCCCAAGCCGAGACCCAGTACTTC CASSPQAETQYF
. TRBJ2-1 TRBD2 TRBV5-4 TGTGCCAGCAGCAACGGACTAGCTCGCAATGAGCAGTTCTTC CASSNGLARNEQFF
. TRBJ2-3 TRBD1 TRBV9 TGTGCCAGCACCATAGGACAGGCCGAACACACAGATACGCAGTATTTT CASTIGQAEHTDTQYF
few TRBJ2-6 . TRBV6-6 TGTGCCAGCAGTCTCGTGGGCAGCTTCTCTGGGGCCAACGTCCTGACTTTC CASSLVGSFSGANVLTF
. TRBJ2-3 . TRBV7-2 TGTGCCAGCAGCTCCCCTAGTAACACAGATACGCAGTATTTT CASSSPSNTDTQYF
. TRBJ2-1 TRBD2 TRBV7-2 TGTGCCAGCAGCCCAAAGGTAGCGGGAGGTATAGTGAATGAGCAGTTCTTC CASSPKVAGGIVNEQFF
. TRBJ1-1 TRBD1 TRBV14 TGTGCCAGCAGCCATCCCAGGACAGGTGAAGGCACTGAAGCTTTCTTT CASSHPRTGEGTEAFF
. TRBJ2-7 TRBD2 TRBV6-2/TRBV6-3 TGTGCCAGCAGTTCGAACGCGGGAGGTCCCGCGAAGCAGTACTTC CASSSNAGGPAKQYF
. TRBJ1-1 . TRBV7-9 TGTGCCAGCCGATCTGGGCGGGGGGGTGTAAACACTGAAGCTTTCTTT CASRSGRGGVNTEAFF
. TRBJ2-7 . TRBV27 TGTGCCAGCAGTTGGAGGGACAGCTCCTACGAGCAGTACTTC CASSWRDSSYEQYF
once TRBJ1-1 . TRBV18 TGTGCCAGCTCACTCATCGGGAAGGGTGAAGCTTTCTTT CASSLIGKGEAFF
once TRBJ2-1 TRBD2 TRBV19 TGTGCCAGTAGTATAGAATCCCTTGGACTAGCGGGAGGGAGGGATGAGCAGTTCTTC CASSIESLGLAGGRDEQFF
. TRBJ1-3 . TRBV3-1/TRBV3-2 TGTGCCAGCAGCTCCCCCAGAATAGGAGACGGCCGCTCTGGAAACACCATATATTTT CASSSPRIGDGRSGNTIYF
few TRBJ2-1 TRBD2 TRBV7-8 TGTGCCAGCAGCTTACTGCCGGGACTAGCCTCCTACAATGAGCAGTTCTTC CASSLLPGLASYNEQFF
. TRBJ1-1 TRBD1 TRBV4-1 TGCGCCAGCAGCCAACGGGCAGGGGGCATGAACACTGAAGCTTTCTTT CASSQRAGGMNTEAFF
. TRBJ1-1 . TRBV4-3 TGCGCCAGCAGCCAAGATAAAGGCGGATTGAACACTGAAGCTTTCTTT CASSQDKGGLNTEAFF
. TRBJ2-3 TRBD2 TRBV3-1/TRBV3-2 TGTGCCAGCAGCCAAGCCGGGGGGGCCGGCACAGATACGCAGTATTTT CASSQAGGAGTDTQYF
. TRBJ1-2 . TRBV7-2 TGTGCCAGCACCCCGGGGTCAGCCTACTATGGCTACACCTTC CASTPGSAYYGYTF
. TRBJ2-1 TRBD2 TRBV6-5 TGTGCCAGCAGTTCCCTCGGGACTAGCGTCCATGAGCAGTTCTTC CASSSLGTSVHEQFF
. TRBJ1-6 . TRBV4-3 TGCGCCAGCAGCCAAGTTGGCAGGCTGGGTTCACCCCTCCACTTT CASSQVGRLGSPLHF
. TRBJ2-3 TRBD2 TRBV4-3 TGCGCCAGCAGCCAAGATTTTTCGGGGGGGGCCGCGTATACGCAGTATTTT CASSQDFSGGAAYTQYF
. TRBJ2-7 . TRBV5-4 TGTGCCAGCAGCTTGTGGGGCGAAGACGAGCAGTACTTC CASSLWGEDEQYF
. TRBJ2-7 . TRBV7-2 TGTGCCAGCAGCTTAGCGGGGCCAACCTACGAGCAGTACTTC CASSLAGPTYEQYF
. TRBJ2-5 . TRBV11-2 TGTGCCAGCAGCTTTGAATTCGGGTTGGAGACCCAGTACTTC CASSFEFGLETQYF
. TRBJ1-4 . TRBV5-8 TGTGCCAGCAGCTTGCCCGGGACAACTGAAAAACTGTTTTTT CASSLPGTTEKLFF
. TRBJ2-3 TRBD2 TRBV7-6 TGTGCCAGCAGCTTAGGCGGCGGGAGGGCCTTAGGTACGCAGTATTTT CASSLGGGRALGTQYF
. TRBJ1-2 TRBD1 TRBV18 TGTGCCAGCTCAGGGGACAGGGGAACCTATGGCTACACCTTC CASSGDRGTYGYTF
. TRBJ2-3 TRBD2 TRBV4-3 TGCGCCAGCAGCCAGGCTAGCGGGGGTGCAGATACGCAGTATTTT CASSQASGGADTQYF
. TRBJ2-7 . TRBV10-1 TGCGCCAGCAGTGACCGAGGAGCCTACGAGCAGTACTTC CASSDRGAYEQYF
. TRBJ1-3 . TRBV18 TGTGCCAGCTCATGGAGCAGGGAGGCTGGAAACACCATATATTTT CASSWSREAGNTIYF
once TRBJ1-2 . TRBV4-3 TGCGCCAGCAGCCAAGGGGTACAGCTAGGCTACACCTTC CASSQGVQLGYTF
. TRBJ2-3 . TRBV10-1 TGCGCCAGCAGTGAGTCTTTGCGGGCAGATACGCAGTATTTT CASSESLRADTQYF
. TRBJ2-7 . TRBV5-1 TGCGCCAGCAGCTTGGAAGGGGGATGGACCTACGAGCAGTACTTC CASSLEGGWTYEQYF